This entry features one T cell receptor (beta chain) sequence. These data belong to a study of T cells after yellow fever vaccination. TCRdb re-called the 5' RACE reads with MiXCR, one entry per CDR3 protein. This sample has approximately 300,000 distinct CDR3 sequences, with 6.5% to 8.5% found just once. The CDR3 totals 16 residues. The V gene's germline CDR1 is LGHDT and CDR2 YNNKEL (reference sequence). Trimming took 2 bases from V and 1 from J, leaving 12 bases between them. The chain carries TRBV3-1 and TRBJ1-3; D not certain. The clonotype originates from a man aged 18 to 30 who received the YFV17D yellow fever vaccine. Source: PBMCs, taken around 45 days after the first yellow fever vaccination. CDR3 sequence: CASSQQSQWSGNTIYF. The CDR3 DNA is TGTGCCAGCAGCCAACAGAGCCAATGGTCTGGAAACACCATATATTTT.